This entry lists 8 T cell receptor beta chains sequenced from one sample in a study of blood T cell repertoires in COVID-19. Repertoires were generated with immunoSEQ multiplex PCR, while TCRdb's copy carries only in-frame clones and drops some. The table records hundreds of thousands of clones, 75% to 90% of them present only once. Sequencing used peripheral blood. Receptor source: a woman aged 18-35 years with acute or convalescent COVID-19.

The V call is TRBV19, the J call TRBJ1-2, with D maybe TRBD1 (6 bases). CDR1 LNHDA and CDR2 SQIVND come from the germline V gene (reference sequence). V gave up 6 bases and J gave up 0 bases, with 8 bases separating them. CDR3 length: 13 residues. As DNA, the CDR3 is TGTGCCAGTAGGACAGGCGCTAACTATGGCTACACCTTC. It specifies CASRTGANYGYTF.

This chain connects TRBV12-5 to TRBJ1-5; maybe TRBD1 (5 bases). V lost 5 bases, J lost 3 bases, and 14 bases lay in between. CDR1 and CDR2 (germline): LGHNT, FRNRAP. The CDR3 length is 15 residues. The CDR3 sequence is CASGPAGIANQPQHF. CDR3 nucleotides: TGTGCTAGTGGTCCCGCAGGGATTGCCAATCAGCCCCAGCATTTT. The full variable domain, in which reference TRBV12-5 and TRBJ1-5 provide the parts outside the CDR3, is DARVTQTPRHKVTEMGQEVTMRCQPILGHNTVFWYRQTMMQGLELLAYFRNRAPLDDSGMPKDRFSAEMPDATLATLKIQPSEPRDSAVYFCASGPAGIANQPQHFGDGTRLSIL.

This clone was found many times. In the same sample, other DNA sequences code for this CDR3. This chain connects TRBV5-1 to TRBJ1-5; 8 positions match TRBD1. This CDR3 comprises 14 residues. Trimming cost V 4 bases and J 6 bases; bases outside gene matches: 6. Germline values: CDR1 SGHRS, CDR2 YFSETQ. CDR3 sequence (DNA): TGCGCCAGCAGCCCTGGACAGGGAAGTCAGCCCCAGCATTTT. Its translation: CASSPGQGSQPQHF.

This chain joins TRBV6-5 and TRBJ1-2; tentative D call: TRBD1 (5 bases). This CDR3 region has 13 residues. CDR1 and CDR2 (germline): MNHEY, SVGAGI. Trimming shortened V by 6 bases and J by 8 bases, and 16 bases separated the two germline ends. CDR3 DNA: TGTGCCAGCAGACTAAGGCAGGGTCGGGGCTACACCTTC. This translates into CASRLRQGRGYTF.

The chain uses TRBV19 and TRBJ1-1; D is uncertain. V gave up 6 bases and J gave up 2 bases, with 13 bases separating them. The CDR3 length is 14 residues. Germline CDR1 is LNHDA and CDR2 is SQIVND (reference sequence). CDR3 sequence: CASSPSGYNTEAFF. CDR3 bases: TGTGCCAGTAGCCCCTCGGGGTATAACACTGAAGCTTTCTTT.

The CDR3 DNA reads as TGTGCCAGCAGCTCGACAGAGTCCACAGATACGCAGTATTTT. It is translated as CASSSTESTDTQYF. V is TRBV7-9 and J is TRBJ2-3; a possible D gene is TRBD1 (5 bases). The CDR3 has 14 amino acids. Trimming shortened V by 4 bases and J by 2 bases, and 10 bases separated the two germline ends. The V gene's germline CDR1 is SEHNR and CDR2 FQNEAQ (reference sequence).

This chain uses TRBV5-1 with TRBJ2-3; 13 bases align to TRBD2. Trimming took 4 bases from V and 6 from J; bases not matched to a gene: 8. This CDR3 is built from 16 residues. CDR1 and CDR2 from the germline V gene are SGHRS and YFSETQ. The CDR3 sequence is CASSTGLAGARDTQYF. The DNA for the CDR3 is TGCGCCAGCAGCACCGGACTAGCGGGAGCCCGGGATACGCAGTATTTT.

Only one count was recorded for this clone. The chain employs TRBV10-3 and TRBJ2-6; D is perhaps TRBD1 (6 bases). CDR1 is ENHRY and CDR2 is SYGVKD in the germline V gene. The CDR3 length is 16 residues. Trimming pared 11 bases from V and 0 bases from J, leaving 17 bases between. CDR3 DNA: TGTGCCCCTCATGGGGGCGATCTCTCTGGGGCCAACGTCCTGACTTTC. It is translated as CAPHGGDLSGANVLTF.